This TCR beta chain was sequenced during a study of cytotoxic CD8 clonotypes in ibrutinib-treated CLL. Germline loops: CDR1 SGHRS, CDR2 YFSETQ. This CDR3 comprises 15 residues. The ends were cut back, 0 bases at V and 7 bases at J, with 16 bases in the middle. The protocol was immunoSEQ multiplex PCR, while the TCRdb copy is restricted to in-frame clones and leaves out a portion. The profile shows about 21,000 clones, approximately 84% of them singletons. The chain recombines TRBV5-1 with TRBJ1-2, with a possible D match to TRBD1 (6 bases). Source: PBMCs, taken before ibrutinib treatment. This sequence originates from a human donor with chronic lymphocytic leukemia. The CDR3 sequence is CASSLGGQIDSGYTF. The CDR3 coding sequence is TGCGCCAGCAGCTTGGGAGGACAGATTGACTCTGGCTACACCTTC.